This TCR beta chain is drawn from a study of T cells in Graves' hyperthyroidism and ophthalmopathy. Template material for amplifying TCR beta CDR3 regions consisted of RNA transcripts. During a first-round RT-PCR of the TCR CDR3, the HTBI primer set was used. TCRdb fed the multiplex PCR reads into MiXCR, producing one record per CDR3 protein. The sample lists approximately 400,000 distinct CDR3 sequences; 18% were seen once. At least ten counts were recorded for this clonotype. From germline, CDR1 is SNHLY and CDR2 FYNNEI. This CDR3 spans 15 amino acids. The J segment lost 1 base and the V segment lost 6 bases, leaving 6 bases of the junction unmatched.

The clonotype comes from a man aged 18 to 30 with Graves' ophthalmopathy. Sequenced material: blood. The V gene is TRBV2, the J gene TRBJ1-5; TRBD1 agrees at 7 bases. CDR3: CASREGQLSNQPQHF. The CDR3 coding sequence is TGTGCCAGCAGAGAGGGACAGCTCAGCAATCAGCCCCAGCATTTT.